A single sample is the source of the 11 T cell receptor beta chains below, sequenced in a study of blood T cell repertoires in COVID-19. Only in-frame clones appear in the TCRdb table, and some are missing; sequencing was by immunoSEQ multiplex PCR. This sample yields some 24,000 clones, of which roughly nine tenths are seen a single time; 25% to 30% belongs to the top ten. Specimen: peripheral blood. Source of these receptors: a man between 65 and 85 years old with COVID-19, enrolled during active disease.

J is TRBJ2-5 and V is TRBV7-9, with a tentative D call TRBD2 (6 bases). Germline CDR1 and CDR2: SEHNR and FQNEAQ (reference sequence). This CDR3 contains 13 residues. V was clipped by 3 bases and J by 5 bases, with 10 bases between them. The CDR3 protein is CASSLGEEETQYF. The CDR3, as DNA: TGTGCCAGCAGCTTGGGGGAGGAGGAGACCCAGTACTTC.

This clone occurred once. V is TRBV13 and J is TRBJ1-1; TRBD1 agrees at 7 bases. The J segment lost 6 bases and the V segment lost 5 bases, leaving 12 bases of the junction unmatched. The CDR3 loop spans 15 amino acids. Germline V CDR1 and CDR2: PRHDT, FYEKMQ (reference sequence). CDR3 DNA sequence: TGTGCCAGCAGCCAACGACAGGGTCGAGGTGCTGAAGCTTTCTTT. This codes for CASSQRQGRGAEAFF.

The V and J genes are TRBV24-1 and TRBJ2-3, with 8 bases identical to TRBD1. Trimming at V came to 3 bases and at J to 6 bases, leaving 7 bases not matched to a gene. This CDR3 spans 15 amino acids. Germline V gene lookup returns CDR1 KGHDR and CDR2 SFDVKD. The CDR3 here is CATSDQGQGTDTQYF. CDR3 DNA sequence: TGTGCCACCAGTGATCAAGGACAGGGTACCGATACGCAGTATTTT.

This rearrangement joins TRBV27 to TRBJ1-1, with D possibly being TRBD1 (5 bases). V lost 6 bases and J lost 0, with 8 bases in between. The germline V gene encodes CDR1 MNHEY and CDR2 SMNVEV (reference sequence). The CDR3 runs 13 residues. CDR3 in amino acids: CASRDSLNTEAFF. DNA of the CDR3: TGTGCCAGCAGAGACAGTTTGAACACTGAAGCTTTCTTT.

V is TRBV7-2 and J is TRBJ1-1, with D tentatively TRBD1 (6 bases). CDR1 and CDR2 from the germline V gene are SGHTA and FQGNSA. Between the trimmed V and J ends, which lost 2 bases and 0 bases, there was a span of 19 bases. CDR3 length: 18 amino acids. The CDR3 DNA sequence: TGTGCCAGCAGCTTAAGGTCAGGGGCTGTTACCTTGAACACTGAAGCTTTCTTT. Translated: CASSLRSGAVTLNTEAFF.

The CDR3 region has the DNA TGTGCCAGCAGTGAATATGGGAGGGGCGGGGGCGATGGCTACACCTTC. The encoded protein is CASSEYGRGGGDGYTF. This chain joins TRBV25-1 and TRBJ1-2, with D maybe TRBD1 (6 bases). From germline, CDR1 is MGHDK and CDR2 SYGVNS. With 0 bases removed from V and 6 bases from J, the gap between germline ends came to 17 bases. CDR3 length: 16 amino acids.

The chain recombines TRBV7-2 with TRBJ2-1; no clear D gene. The CDR3 runs 15 residues. V gave up 1 base and J gave up 1 base, with 8 bases separating them. In germline, CDR1 is SGHTA, CDR2 FQGNSA. CDR3 residues: CASSLELASYNEQFF. The DNA for the CDR3 is TGTGCCAGCAGCTTAGAACTTGCATCCTACAATGAGCAGTTCTTC.

The rearrangement links TRBV15 to TRBJ2-3, with TRBD1 matching over 8 bases. The germline CDR1 and CDR2 sequences are LNHNV and YYDKDF (reference sequence). The V and J ends lost 5 bases and 2 bases, in that order; junction bases with no gene match: 6. This CDR3 is built from 15 residues. CDR3 in amino acids: CATSGRTGYTDTQYF. The CDR3 bases are TGTGCCACCAGCGGTAGGACAGGGTACACAGATACGCAGTATTTT. Variable domain in full (rest from reference TRBV15 and TRBJ2-3): DAMVIQNPRYQVTQFGKPVTLSCSQTLNHNVMYWYQQKSSQAPKLLFHYYDKDFNNEADTPDNFQSRRPNTSFCFLDIRSPGLGDTAMYLCATSGRTGYTDTQYFGPGTRLTVL.

The gene calls are TRBV21-1 and TRBJ2-7; TRBD1, the D gene given by the table, was not confirmed from the DNA. TRBV21-1 is an annotated pseudogene. The CDR3 loop spans 15 amino acids. Here the CDR3 reads CASIKKTGMIYEQYF. The CDR3 DNA follows: TGTGCCAGCATTAAGAAAACAGGGATGATATACGAGCAGTACTTC.

V gene TRBV4-2 combines with J gene TRBJ1-4, with 7 nucleotides matching TRBD1. Germline CDR1 LGHNA, CDR2 YNFKEQ. Trimming took 2 bases from V and 5 from J; bases not matched to a gene: 5. The CDR3 has 15 amino acids. CDR3 residues: CASSQPQGSNEKLFF. The CDR3 DNA is TGTGCCAGCAGCCAACCACAGGGGTCAAATGAAAAACTGTTTTTT.

This sequence joins TRBV2 and TRBJ2-7; D gene ambiguous. Trimming shortened V by 2 bases and J by 0 bases, and 14 bases separated the two germline ends. CDR1 and CDR2 from the germline V gene are SNHLY and FYNNEI. CDR3 length: 16 amino acids. The CDR3 here is CASSENPRYSSYEQYF. The CDR3 region has the DNA TGTGCCAGCAGTGAAAACCCTAGGTATTCCTCCTACGAGCAGTACTTC.